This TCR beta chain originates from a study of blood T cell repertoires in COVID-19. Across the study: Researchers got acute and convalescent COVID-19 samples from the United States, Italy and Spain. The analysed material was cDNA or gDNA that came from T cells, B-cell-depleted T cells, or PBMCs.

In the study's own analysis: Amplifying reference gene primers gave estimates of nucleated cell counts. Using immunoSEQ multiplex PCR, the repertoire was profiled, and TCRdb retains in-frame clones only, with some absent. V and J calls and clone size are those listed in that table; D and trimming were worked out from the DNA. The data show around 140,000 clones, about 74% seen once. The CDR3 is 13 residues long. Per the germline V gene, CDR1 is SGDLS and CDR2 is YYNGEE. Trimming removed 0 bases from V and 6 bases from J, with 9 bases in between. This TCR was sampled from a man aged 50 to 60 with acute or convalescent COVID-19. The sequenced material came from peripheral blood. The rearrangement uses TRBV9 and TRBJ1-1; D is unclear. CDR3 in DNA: TGTGCCAGCAGCGTAGTACTCTCTGCTGAAGCTTTCTTT. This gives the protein CASSVVLSAEAFF.